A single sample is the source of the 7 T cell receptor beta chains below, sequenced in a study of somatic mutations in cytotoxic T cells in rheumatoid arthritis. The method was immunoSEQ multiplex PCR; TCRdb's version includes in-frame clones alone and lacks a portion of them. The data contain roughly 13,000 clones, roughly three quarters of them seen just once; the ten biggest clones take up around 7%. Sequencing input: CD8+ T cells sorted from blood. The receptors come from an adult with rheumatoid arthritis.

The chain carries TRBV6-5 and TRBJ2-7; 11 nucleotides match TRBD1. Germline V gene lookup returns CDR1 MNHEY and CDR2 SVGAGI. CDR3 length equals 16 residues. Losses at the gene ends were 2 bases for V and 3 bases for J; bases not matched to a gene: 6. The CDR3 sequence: CASSYGRGTGGYEQYF. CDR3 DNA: TGTGCCAGCAGTTACGGCCGTGGGACAGGGGGCTACGAGCAGTACTTC.

CDR3 region: CASSLGGAYPAYEQYF. CDR3 in DNA: TGTGCCAGCAGCTTAGGAGGAGCATACCCCGCATACGAGCAGTACTTC. This chain connects TRBV7-9 to TRBJ2-7; no clear D gene. The V end lost 1 base, the J end lost 4 bases, and 17 bases lay between the germline ends. The CDR3 is 16 amino acids. Per germline, CDR1 SEHNR and CDR2 FQNEAQ (reference sequence).

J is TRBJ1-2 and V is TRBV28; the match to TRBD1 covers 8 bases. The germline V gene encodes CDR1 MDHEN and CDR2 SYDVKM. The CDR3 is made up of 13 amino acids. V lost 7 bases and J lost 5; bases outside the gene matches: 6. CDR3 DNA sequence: TGTGCCAGCACCGCCGACAGGGGATATGGCTACACCTTC. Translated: CASTADRGYGYTF.

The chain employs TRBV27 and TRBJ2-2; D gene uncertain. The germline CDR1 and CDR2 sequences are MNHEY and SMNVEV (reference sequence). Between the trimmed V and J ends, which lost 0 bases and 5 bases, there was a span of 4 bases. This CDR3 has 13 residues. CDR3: CASSLSRTGELFF. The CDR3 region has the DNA TGTGCCAGCAGTTTATCGAGGACCGGGGAGCTGTTTTTT.

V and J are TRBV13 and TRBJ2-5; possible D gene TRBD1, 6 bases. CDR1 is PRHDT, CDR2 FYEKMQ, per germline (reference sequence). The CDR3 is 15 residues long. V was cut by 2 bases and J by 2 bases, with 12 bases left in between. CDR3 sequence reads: CASSLQLGAQETQYF. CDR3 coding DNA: TGTGCCAGCAGCTTACAGCTGGGGGCTCAAGAGACCCAGTACTTC.

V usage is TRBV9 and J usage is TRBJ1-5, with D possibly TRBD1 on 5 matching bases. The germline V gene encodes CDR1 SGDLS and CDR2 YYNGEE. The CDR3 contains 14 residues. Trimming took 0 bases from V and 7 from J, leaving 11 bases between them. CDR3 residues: CASSVEGVGQPQHF. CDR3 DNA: TGTGCCAGCAGCGTAGAAGGGGTAGGCCAGCCCCAGCATTTT.

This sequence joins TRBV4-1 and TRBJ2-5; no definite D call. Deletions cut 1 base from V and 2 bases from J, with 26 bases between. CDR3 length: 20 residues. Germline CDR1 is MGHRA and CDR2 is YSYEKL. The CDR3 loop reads CASSQGVPGTIGQGQETQYF. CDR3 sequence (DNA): TGCGCCAGCAGCCAAGGAGTCCCGGGTACGATCGGTCAAGGGCAAGAGACCCAGTACTTC.